Listed below are T cell receptor beta chains from one sample, sequenced in a study of Graves' ophthalmopathy and Graves' hyperthyroidism. One entry per CDR3 protein, called by TCRdb with MiXCR from the multiplex PCR reads. The data show about 550,000 distinct CDR3 sequences, about 35% seen once. Sequenced sample: peripheral blood or thyroid tissue (not recorded which). The source of these receptors is an adult man with Graves' hyperthyroidism. CDR3s include the opening cysteine and the closing phenylalanine or tryptophan. The D gene is left open where the match is weak. Rows give clone size only sometimes, using once, few, many, or a class for an expanded clone.

TRBV5-1	TRBJ1-6	.	few	CASSLEDQRLHF	TGCGCCAGCAGCTTGGAGGATCAGAGACTCCACTTT
TRBV20-1	TRBJ2-2	.	many	CSATLAVGNTGELFF	TGCAGTGCTACTTTAGCGGTTGGGAACACCGGGGAGCTGTTTTTT
TRBV24-1	TRBJ1-2	.	.	CATSDFRINYGYTF	TGTGCCACCAGTGATTTCCGGATAAACTATGGCTACACCTTC
TRBV4-2	TRBJ2-3	TRBD2	.	CASSQGLAGGTDTQYF	TGTGCCAGCAGCCAAGGACTAGCGGGAGGAACAGATACGCAGTATTTT
TRBV7-4	TRBJ1-1	.	.	CASSVVGTNRQNTEAFF	TGTGCCAGCAGCGTAGTTGGGACGAACAGGCAAAACACTGAAGCTTTCTTT
TRBV5-6	TRBJ2-5	.	.	CASSLLRQGGQPQYF	TGTGCCAGCAGCTTGCTGCGACAGGGAGGTCAGCCCCAGTACTTC
TRBV24-1	TRBJ1-2	TRBD1	many	CATSDYTGDVYGYTF	TGTGCCACCAGTGACTACACAGGGGACGTCTATGGCTACACCTTC
TRBV6-5	TRBJ2-2	TRBD1	many	CASSRGQGGTGELFF	TGTGCCAGCAGCCGAGGACAGGGTGGGACCGGGGAGCTGTTTTTT
TRBV15	TRBJ1-1	.	.	CATSREGRAEAFF	TGTGCCACCAGCAGAGAAGGTCGGGCTGAAGCTTTCTTT
TRBV6-2/TRBV6-3	TRBJ2-5	TRBD2	.	CASSQAGTETQYF	TGTGCCAGCAGTCAAGCGGGGACAGAGACCCAGTACTTC
TRBV2	TRBJ2-6	TRBD2	many	CASRGSSGSSISGANVLTF	TGTGCCAGCAGGGGATCTAGCGGGAGTTCCATCTCTGGGGCCAACGTCCTGACTTTC
TRBV4-2	TRBJ1-2	TRBD1	few	CASSQDRDSLYYGYTF	TGTGCCAGCAGCCAAGATAGGGACAGCCTATACTATGGCTACACCTTC
TRBV14	TRBJ2-5	.	.	CAGSQKTEQGTQYF	TGTGCCGGCAGCCAAAAGACAGAGCAAGGGACCCAGTACTTC
TRBV14	TRBJ1-1	.	.	CASSQVGDMNTEAFF	TGTGCCAGCAGCCAAGTGGGAGACATGAACACTGAAGCTTTCTTT
TRBV13	TRBJ2-1	.	.	CASSTSLTGIGEQFF	TGTGCCAGCAGCACGTCCCTAACAGGGATCGGGGAGCAGTTCTTC
TRBV20-1	TRBJ2-5	TRBD2	.	CSAREVAGTETQYF	TGCAGTGCTAGAGAGGTAGCGGGAACGGAGACCCAGTACTTC
TRBV7-3	TRBJ2-2	TRBD1	.	CASSFGTGGWELFF	TGTGCCAGCAGCTTCGGGACAGGGGGCTGGGAGCTGTTTTTT
TRBV5-1	TRBJ1-1	.	.	CASSLVGARTEAFF	TGTGCCAGCAGCTTGGTGGGGGCGCGTACTGAAGCTTTCTTT
TRBV7-9	TRBJ2-5	TRBD1	.	CASSHQGTDQETQYF	TGTGCCAGCAGCCACCAAGGGACAGATCAAGAGACCCAGTACTTC
TRBV4-1	TRBJ2-7	.	.	CASSQGQGTPYEQYF	TGCGCCAGCAGCCAAGGGCAGGGGACCCCCTACGAGCAGTACTTC
TRBV3-1	TRBJ2-5	TRBD2	few	CASSQDRERGFQETQYF	TGTGCCAGCAGCCAAGATAGGGAGCGGGGGTTCCAAGAGACCCAGTACTTC
TRBV7-9	TRBJ2-5	TRBD2	.	CARGTGGVQETQYF	TGTGCCCGGGGCACGGGGGGGGTCCAAGAGACCCAGTACTTC
TRBV19	TRBJ2-7	TRBD1	few	CASSRATGEQYF	TGTGCCAGTAGTAGAGCGACAGGGGAGCAGTACTTC
TRBV12-3/TRBV12-4	TRBJ2-7	.	.	CASSKPPVLYEQYF	TGTGCCAGCAGCAAACCCCCTGTCCTCTACGAGCAGTACTTC
TRBV2	TRBJ2-2	TRBD1	many	CASSSRDRSTGELFF	TGTGCCAGCAGTTCCCGGGACAGGTCAACCGGGGAGCTGTTTTTT
TRBV29-1	TRBJ1-1	.	many	CSVRGDRAEAFF	TGCAGCGTTCGAGGAGATCGCGCTGAAGCTTTCTTT
TRBV7-4	TRBJ2-7	.	.	CASSGRVAYEQYF	TGTGCCAGCAGTGGCAGGGTAGCCTACGAGCAGTACTTC
TRBV12-3/TRBV12-4	TRBJ1-6	TRBD1	few	CASSLTGGINNSPLHF	TGTGCCAGCAGTTTGACAGGGGGCATCAATAATTCACCCCTCCACTTT
TRBV25-1	TRBJ2-7	.	many	CASSEYMTPYEQYF	TGTGCCAGCAGTGAATATATGACCCCCTACGAGCAGTACTTC
TRBV5-1	TRBJ2-5	.	many	CASSLTGIKETQYF	TGCGCCAGCAGCCTTACCGGGATTAAAGAGACCCAGTACTTC
TRBV6-5	TRBJ1-1	TRBD1	many	CASSPGQGRANTEAFF	TGTGCCAGCAGCCCCGGACAGGGGCGAGCGAACACTGAAGCTTTCTTT
TRBV11-2	TRBJ1-1	.	many	CASSLGRDTILNTEAFF	TGTGCCAGCAGCTTAGGCCGGGACACTATTCTGAACACTGAAGCTTTCTTT
TRBV6-6	TRBJ1-6	TRBD1	many	CASSTTGWQNSPLHF	TGTGCCAGCAGTACGACAGGGTGGCAGAATTCACCCCTCCACTTT
TRBV2	TRBJ1-2	.	once	CASRIRERSNYGYAF	TGTGCCAGCAGAATTCGAGAAAGGTCTAACTATGGCTACGCCTTC
TRBV29-1	TRBJ2-1	.	once	CSVALADEQFF	TGCAGCGTTGCACTAGCAGATGAGCAGTTCTTC
TRBV12-3/TRBV12-4	TRBJ1-6	.	many	CASSPTLTSSYNSPLHF	TGTGCCAGCAGTCCGACACTGACCAGCTCCTATAATTCACCCCTCCACTTT
TRBV10-3	TRBJ2-3	TRBD2	.	CAISGTSGRARTDTQYF	TGTGCCATCAGTGGGACTAGCGGCCGCGCACGCACAGATACGCAGTATTTT
TRBV2	TRBJ2-5	TRBD1	.	CASSGTVKTQYF	TGTGCCAGCAGCGGGACAGTTAAGACCCAGTACTTC
TRBV12-3/TRBV12-4	TRBJ1-6	.	.	CASSLQVYNSPLHF	TGTGCCAGCAGTCTACAGGTTTATAATTCACCCCTCCACTTT
TRBV12-3/TRBV12-4	TRBJ1-5	TRBD1	many	CASRRDSLNQPQHF	TGTGCCAGCAGGCGGGACAGCTTAAATCAGCCCCAGCATTTT
TRBV6-1	TRBJ1-5	.	.	CASSEKFGLSQPQHF	TGTGCCAGCAGTGAAAAGTTTGGACTCTCCCAGCCCCAGCATTTT
TRBV7-2	TRBJ2-1	.	.	CASSSYRGHEQFF	TGTGCCAGCAGCTCCTATAGGGGTCATGAGCAGTTCTTC
TRBV5-8	TRBJ2-7	TRBD1	.	CASSLNRGRTYEQYF	TGTGCCAGCAGCTTAAACAGGGGTAGGACCTACGAGCAGTACTTC
TRBV7-9	TRBJ1-2	TRBD1	many	CASRQQGLGGYTF	TGTGCCAGCAGGCAACAGGGGCTTGGTGGCTACACCTTC
TRBV5-6	TRBJ1-2	.	many	CASSLGAQYYGYTF	TGTGCCAGCAGCTTGGGAGCCCAGTACTATGGCTACACCTTC
TRBV7-9	TRBJ2-7	.	.	CASSLFLGGSYEQYF	TGTGCCAGCAGTTTGTTCTTAGGGGGCTCCTACGAGCAGTACTTC
TRBV29-1	TRBJ2-3	TRBD2	.	CSAPTSRSTDTQYF	TGCAGCGCCCCGACTAGCAGGAGCACAGATACGCAGTATTTT
TRBV7-9	TRBJ2-7	TRBD1	many	CASGAGTGGYEQYF	TGTGCCAGCGGCGCCGGGACAGGGGGTTACGAGCAGTACTTC
TRBV3-1	TRBJ1-1	.	many	CASSQDRWNTEAFF	TGTGCCAGCAGCCAAGACAGGTGGAACACTGAAGCTTTCTTT
TRBV5-5	TRBJ1-2	.	few	CASSLTIRGDRSYGYTF	TGTGCCAGCAGTTTAACAATTCGCGGCGATCGCAGCTATGGCTACACCTTC
TRBV24-1	TRBJ1-5	.	many	CATSFGGTGQPQHF	TGTGCCACCAGCTTTGGGGGAACGGGTCAGCCCCAGCATTTT
TRBV3-1	TRBJ2-7	.	few	CASSQDQGRVGEQYF	TGTGCCAGCAGCCAAGATCAGGGAAGGGTCGGAGAGCAGTACTTC
TRBV10-3	TRBJ1-2	.	.	CAIRDGTSGNTF	TGTGCCATCAGGGATGGGACTAGCGGGAACACCTTC
TRBV29-1	TRBJ2-7	.	many	CSVVGGSYEQYF	TGCAGCGTGGTTGGGGGATCCTACGAGCAGTACTTC
TRBV6-5	TRBJ1-2	.	few	CASTLDSPLSGYTF	TGTGCCAGCACCCTTGACTCTCCCTTGAGCGGCTACACCTTC